A single TCR beta chain is shown here with its context. This clonotype was counted only a few times. The clone's antigen remains unknown. Base quality data are lacking; no much larger clone is found one base away. The CDR3 measures 16 amino acids from cysteine to phenylalanine. The kept DNA is CDR3 alone, 48 bases in frame from the first base. From a lookup of the germline V gene, CDR1 and CDR2 are MGHRA and YSYEKL. The junction shows trimming of 0 bases on V and 4 bases on J, and the gene matches do not reach 8 bases of it. In the ophthalmopathy patients, disease was moderately to severely active, with a Clinical Activity Score of 3 or more, a NOSPECS grade of 4 or more, and a duration of less than 3 months. The study excluded patients with uncontrolled infections, other autoimmune diseases, pregnancy or lactation. Diagnoses were established on the basis of clinical symptoms, serum thyroxine and TRAb, thyroid ultrasound, and orbital computed tomography. Ficoll-Paque density gradient centrifugation was used to isolate PBMCs from 8 to 10 ml of fresh peripheral blood. Total RNA was extracted with Trizol reagent, and quality was checked on an Agilent 2100 Bioanalyzer.

Amplification of TCR beta CDR3 regions was carried out from RNA transcripts. The TCR CDR3 was subjected to a first round of RT-PCR using the HTBI primer set and the Qiagen OneStep RT-PCR kit. The libraries were constructed in a second round of multiplex PCR and then size-selected and purified. Sequencing of the libraries was done on an Illumina HiSeq2000 using paired-end 100 bp reads. On the study's bioinformatics: SOAPnuke was used to process the raw data, with reads discarded if the reads contained adapters or uncalled bases, had a mean Phred below 15, or lacked an exact constant-primer or identifier match. COPE v1.2.5 was used to merge high-quality paired reads, and clonotypes were defined as unique nucleotide sequences. Clonotypes were aligned to IMGT TRBV, TRBD and TRBJ reference segments using MiTCR v1.1. The analysis included only V-J combinations with a frequency above 0.0001, which together covered around 99% of the repertoires. The TCS score was defined as the ratio of F50 (clonal expansion) to E x V (chaos), calculated using BLOSUM62-based TCRdist between CDR3 peptides within each V-J. Welch's t-statistics and random forest reduced 500 to 650 V-J features to fewer than 15, which were used in a naive Bayes classifier (R e1071). TCRdb's own reprocessing of the public reads used fastp at Q25 and MiXCR and kept productive beta chains. CDR3 protein duplicates are merged, each entry listing the most common genes and DNA. Clone size and V and J calls follow TCRdb, not the original study. This sample gives 500,000 or so distinct CDR3 sequences in total; 15% to 20% of them show up just once. The ten largest clones represent around 17% of the sample.

These data originate in a study of T cells in Graves' hyperthyroidism and ophthalmopathy (dated by TCRdb to about 2019). A note on the overall study: Peripheral blood was sampled at the time of initial diagnosis, prior to any treatment. A discovery cohort of about a hundred patients, 43 with Graves' ophthalmopathy and 55 to 60 with stable Graves' hyperthyroidism, was used to find distinguishing TCR V-J signatures. An independent validation cohort of 18 to 20 hyperthyroidism patients and 17 patients who later progressed to ophthalmopathy tested prospective prediction of ophthalmopathy. The roughly 100 discovery patients were randomly split 7:3 into training and test sets. In addition, the study compared T-cell repertoires in thyroid tissue and in blood from about 6 Graves' hyperthyroidism patients. After sampling, hyperthyroidism patients received methimazole starting at 30 mg daily, and ophthalmopathy patients received high-dose intravenous methylprednisolone. According to the paper, TCR Vbeta CDR3 sequencing was carried out on more than 120 peripheral blood samples, which came from fewer than 50 ophthalmopathy, 80 or so hyperthyroidism and some 17 progressor patients.

The investigation overall reported the following: Sample size was not statistically predetermined, and blinding of investigators to group allocation was not performed. In validation, the model predicted progression to ophthalmopathy a median of roughly 6.2 months before onset, with approximately 68% sensitivity and roughly 79% specificity. Ophthalmopathy was separated from stable hyperthyroidism by a 13 V-J signature model, with 85% to 90% sensitivity and about 81% specificity obtained in cross-validation and 80%/75% obtained in testing. Most expanded thyroid clonotypes (frequency above 0.001) were also detected in blood, suggesting blood repertoires may reflect thyroid immune responses.

Sequencing was carried out using blood. The sequence derives from a woman younger than 35 with Graves' ophthalmopathy. This chain is built from TRBV4-1 and TRBJ1-1; 7 bases in between match TRBD1. The nucleotides read TGCGCCAGCAGCCAAGAAGAGGGGGCGGGGGGCACTGAAGCTTTCTTT. The resulting protein is CASSQEEGAGGTEAFF.